One sample yielded the 28 T cell receptor beta chains listed below, sequenced in a study of CD8+ T cells in alopecia areata. Extraction and reverse transcription of RNA yielded cDNA as the sequencing template. The data were produced by immunoSEQ multiplex PCR, yet TCRdb's version contains in-frame clones alone and is incomplete. Counted here are fewer than 200,000 clones, around three fifths occurring once; the ten biggest clones make up roughly an eighth. Documented treatment: oral pan-JAK inhibitor, 5-10 mg twice daily. The specimen comprised CD8+ T cells sorted from blood, sampled at week 24, from a patient treated with tofacitinib. The source of these receptors is a human donor with alopecia areata.

The V gene is TRBV30, the J gene TRBJ1-2; D might be TRBD1 (6 bases). V was pared by 4 bases and J by 2 bases, with 11 bases between. This CDR3 contains 13 residues. Germline CDR1 GTSNPN, CDR2 SVGIG (reference sequence). CDR3 residues: CAWKQGANYGYTF. The CDR3 nucleotides read TGTGCCTGGAAACAGGGAGCCAACTATGGCTACACCTTC. Drawing the rest from reference TRBV30 and TRBJ1-2, the complete variable domain is SQTIHQWPATLVQPVGSPLSLECTVEGTSNPNLYWYRQAAGRGLQLLFYSVGIGQISSEVPQNLSASRPQDRQFILSSKKLLLSDSGFYLCAWKQGANYGYTFGSGTRLTVV.

CDR3 residues: CAWSDPPTNEKLFF. As DNA, the CDR3 is TGTGCCTGGTCAGACCCTCCAACTAATGAAAAACTGTTTTTT. The rearrangement uses TRBV30 and TRBJ1-4, with no clear D. The CDR3 covers 14 residues. Germline assignment: CDR1 GTSNPN and CDR2 SVGIG (reference sequence). V lost 5 bases and J lost 0, with 10 bases in between.

The rearrangement links TRBV6-5 to TRBJ1-1, with D tentatively TRBD1 (5 bases). CDR3 length: 14 residues. V lost 2 bases and J 4 bases, leaving 11 bases between the germline ends. Per the germline V gene, CDR1 is MNHEY and CDR2 is SVGAGI. CDR3: CASSYGAYSTEAFF. CDR3 nucleotide sequence: TGTGCCAGCAGTTACGGGGCCTACAGCACTGAAGCTTTCTTT.

V usage is TRBV19 and J usage is TRBJ1-5; a weak D match, TRBD1 (5 bases). The CDR3 is 13 amino acids. With 9 bases removed from V and 7 bases from J, the gap between germline ends came to 16 bases. Germline loops: CDR1 LNHDA, CDR2 SQIVND (reference sequence). The CDR3 sequence is CASSPTDGQPQHF. CDR3 coding DNA: TGTGCCAGCTCTCCGACAGATGGACAGCCCCAGCATTTT.

The J gene is TRBJ1-1, the V gene TRBV7-8; D gene unclear. Trimming took 8 bases from V and 1 from J, leaving 5 bases between them. Per the germline V gene, CDR1 is SGHVS and CDR2 is FQNEAQ. The CDR3 runs 11 residues. DNA of the CDR3: TGTGCCAGCGTGGGGAACACTGAAGCTTTCTTT. Translating gives CASVGNTEAFF. Filled out from reference TRBV7-8 and TRBJ1-1, the complete variable domain reads GAGVSQSPRYKVAKRGQDVALRCDPISGHVSLFWYQQALGQGPEFLTYFQNEAQLDKSGLPSDRFFAERPEGSVSTLKIQRTQQEDSAVYLCASVGNTEAFFGQGTRLTVV.

The chain employs TRBV7-9 and TRBJ1-5; D unclear. The CDR3 extends over 14 amino acids. Per the germline V gene, CDR1 is SEHNR and CDR2 is FQNEAQ (reference sequence). Trimming shortened V by 4 bases and J by 6 bases, and 13 bases separated the two germline ends. Here the CDR3 reads CASSWGTGSQPQHF. For the CDR3, the DNA is TGTGCCAGCAGCTGGGGAACGGGGAGTCAGCCCCAGCATTTT.

The V call is TRBV4-1, the J call TRBJ1-2; TRBD1 might be the D (6 bases). This CDR3 has 13 residues. Trimming took 0 bases from V and 8 from J, leaving 10 bases between them. CDR1 MGHRA and CDR2 YSYEKL come from the germline V gene. The CDR3 nucleotides read TGCGCCAGCAGCCAAGAACCTGGGGGCGGCTACACCTTC. This encodes CASSQEPGGGYTF.

V and J are TRBV29-1 and TRBJ2-1; 9 bases agree with TRBD1. The CDR3 contains 16 residues. CDR1 is SQVTM, CDR2 ANQGSEA, per germline. V gave up 4 bases and J gave up 4 bases; unmatched junction bases: 11. CDR3 sequence: CSVVTPGQGLYNEQFF. As DNA, the CDR3 is TGCAGCGTTGTGACACCGGGACAGGGATTATACAATGAGCAGTTCTTC.

The chain has TRBV7-9 and TRBJ2-3, with a possible D match to TRBD2 (5 bases). V dropped 4 bases and J dropped 4 bases, with 18 bases sitting between them. The CDR3 is 16 residues long. The germline V gene encodes CDR1 SEHNR and CDR2 FQNEAQ (reference sequence). The CDR3 nucleotides are TGTGCCAGCAGCTCATCCGACCAGCGGTACGCAGATACGCAGTATTTT. It codes for CASSSSDQRYADTQYF.

This clone was recorded once. The rearrangement links TRBV7-9 to TRBJ1-2; 10 nucleotides align to TRBD1. The CDR3 is made up of 15 amino acids. Germline V CDR1 and CDR2: SEHNR, FQNEAQ (reference sequence). Losses at the gene ends were 3 bases for V and 4 bases for J; bases not matched to a gene: 5. CDR3 protein: CASSLSRTGGYGYTF. CDR3 bases: TGTGCCAGCAGCTTGAGTCGGACAGGGGGCTATGGCTACACCTTC.

The genes are TRBV11-2 and TRBJ1-5; D ambiguous. This CDR3 is built from 15 residues. V was trimmed by 0 bases and J by 6 bases, leaving 12 bases between them. Per germline, CDR1 SGHAT and CDR2 FQNNGV. CDR3: CASSLDRGMAQPQHF. CDR3 in DNA: TGTGCCAGCAGCTTAGATCGTGGGATGGCTCAGCCCCAGCATTTT.

The chain recombines TRBV6-4 with TRBJ1-1, with 9 bases aligning to TRBD1. Germline CDR1 reads MRHNA; CDR2 reads SNTAGT. This CDR3 is built from 15 residues. Unmatched junction bases numbered 5, after V lost 2 bases and J lost 4 bases. The DNA of the CDR3 is TGTGCCAGCAGTGACAAGGGACAGGGAGGCACTGAAGCTTTCTTT. It translates to CASSDKGQGGTEAFF.

The J gene is TRBJ1-4, the V gene TRBV30; D gene ambiguous. V lost 1 base, J lost 7 bases, and 4 bases lay in between. Germline V lookup: CDR1 GTSNPN, CDR2 SVGIG (reference sequence). The CDR3 runs to 11 residues. In nucleotides, the CDR3 is TGTGCCTGGAGTGAATCTGAAAAACTGTTTTTT. This encodes CAWSESEKLFF.

This clone was counted only a few times. The chain uses TRBV28 and TRBJ2-4; maybe TRBD2 (6 bases). V was clipped by 7 bases and J by 1 base, with 20 bases between them. The CDR3 runs to 17 residues. Germline loops: CDR1 MDHEN, CDR2 SYDVKM. The CDR3: CASNNQWGEGAKNIQYF. CDR3 nucleotide sequence: TGTGCCAGCAATAACCAGTGGGGGGAAGGGGCCAAAAACATTCAGTACTTC.

For the CDR3, the DNA is TGCGCCAGCAGCAACGGACAGTTCCTCTACGAGCAGTACTTC. It translates to CASSNGQFLYEQYF. The V call is TRBV5-1, the J call TRBJ2-7; weak D call: TRBD1 (6 bases). Germline V gene data show CDR1 as SGHRS and CDR2 as YFSETQ. Trimming shortened V by 4 bases and J by 3 bases, and 14 bases separated the two germline ends. This CDR3 region has 14 residues. The complete variable domain, with remaining parts taken from reference TRBV5-1 and TRBJ2-7, reads KAGVTQTPRYLIKTRGQQVTLSCSPISGHRSVSWYQQTPGQGLQFLFEYFSETQRNKGNFPGRFSGRQFSNSRSEMNVSTLELGDSALYLCASSNGQFLYEQYFGPGTRLTVT.

This clone has a handful of counts. Other DNA sequences of this sample code for an identical CDR3. The chain recombines TRBV29-1 with TRBJ2-5; no reliable D call. Looked up from germline, CDR1 is SQVTM and CDR2 is ANQGSEA. Trimming shortened V by 6 bases and J by 2 bases, and 4 bases separated the two germline ends. The CDR3 extends over 10 amino acids. CDR3 in amino acids: CSVAQETQYF. The CDR3 DNA reads TGCAGCGTCGCACAAGAGACCCAGTACTTC.

The chain couples TRBV29-1 to TRBJ2-1; possibly TRBD2 for D (6 bases). In germline, CDR1 is SQVTM, CDR2 ANQGSEA. Trimming left V 4 bases short and J 4 bases short, with 23 bases between. This CDR3 contains 17 residues. The CDR3 region is CSVVLWGDRAVYNEQFF. The CDR3 DNA follows: TGCAGCGTTGTGCTGTGGGGGGATAGGGCAGTTTACAATGAGCAGTTCTTC.

V gene TRBV5-1 combines with J gene TRBJ1-2, with a possible D match to TRBD1 (6 bases). Per the germline V gene, CDR1 is SGHRS and CDR2 is YFSETQ. V shed 2 bases and J shed 0 bases, with 11 bases lying between them. This CDR3 region has 15 residues. The chain's CDR3 is CASSLTGLANYGYTF. CDR3 nucleotide sequence: TGCGCCAGCAGCTTAACAGGGCTAGCTAACTATGGCTACACCTTC.

The genes are TRBV7-9 and TRBJ1-2; D may be TRBD1 (5 bases). The germline V gene has CDR1 SEHNR and CDR2 FQNEAQ (reference sequence). The CDR3 contains 15 residues. The V and J ends lost 5 bases and 11 bases respectively, with 24 bases between them. As DNA, the CDR3 is TGTGCCAGCAGCCCTCCGGGACCGTATCTAGAAAGTTACACCTTC. This encodes CASSPPGPYLESYTF.

This clone was found a few times. V gene TRBV30 combines with J gene TRBJ2-7; a weak D match, TRBD1 (5 bases). The V gene lost 0 bases and the J gene lost 12 bases, with 12 bases spanning the gap. CDR1 GTSNPN and CDR2 SVGIG come from the germline V gene (reference sequence). The CDR3 totals 11 residues. The DNA of the CDR3 is TGTGCCTGGAGTGTACTGGGGCACGCGTACTTC. This encodes CAWSVLGHAYF.

The V and J genes are TRBV11-2 and TRBJ2-1, with TRBD1 matching over 7 bases. The germline V gene has CDR1 SGHAT and CDR2 FQNNGV. The CDR3 contains 14 residues. V shed 1 base and J 3 bases; nucleotides not matched to a gene: 0. As DNA, the CDR3 is TGTGCCAGCAGCTTAGGGGACAGCTACAATGAGCAGTTCTTC. Translation gives CASSLGDSYNEQFF.

This CDR3 is CASSPRTGGADTQYF. The CDR3 DNA reads as TGTGCCAGCAGCCCAAGGACGGGGGGCGCAGATACGCAGTATTTT. The chain recombines TRBV7-9 with TRBJ2-3; the D gene is possibly TRBD2 (7 bases). The germline V and J ends were trimmed by 5 bases and 4 bases, with 16 bases remaining between them. Germline CDR1 and CDR2: SEHNR and FQNEAQ (reference sequence). The CDR3 is 15 amino acids.

The rearrangement uses TRBV7-8 and TRBJ2-1; perhaps TRBD2 as D (5 bases). Trimming took off 0 bases at V and 15 bases at J, with 15 bases between the two ends. This CDR3 is built from 13 residues. Germline V gene sequence: CDR1 SGHVS, CDR2 FQNEAQ. CDR3 DNA sequence: TGTGCCAGCAGCTTAGCCAGCGGCCAGGCGGGGTTCTTC. It specifies CASSLASGQAGFF.

The chain combines TRBV7-9 with TRBJ1-3; D gene uncertain. The CDR3 totals 14 residues. Trimming left V 6 bases short and J 0 bases short, with 9 bases between. CDR1 SEHNR and CDR2 FQNEAQ come from the germline V gene (reference sequence). This CDR3 reads CASRHMSSGNTIYF. DNA for the CDR3: TGTGCCAGCAGGCACATGAGCTCTGGAAACACCATATATTTT.

This rearrangement joins TRBV19 to TRBJ1-5; D might be TRBD1 (6 bases). There are 13 residues in the CDR3. V shed 4 bases and J shed 2 bases, with 6 bases lying between them. Germline values: CDR1 LNHDA, CDR2 SQIVND (reference sequence). The CDR3 DNA sequence: TGTGCCAGTAGTAACAGGGGCAATCAGCCCCAGCATTTT. Its protein is CASSNRGNQPQHF.

This clone was seen a single time. V usage is TRBV7-8 and J usage is TRBJ2-1; TRBD2 agrees at 7 bases. The CDR3 is made up of 16 amino acids. From germline, CDR1 is SGHVS and CDR2 FQNEAQ. With 2 bases clipped from V and 2 bases from J, the junction kept 6 bases outside the gene matches. The CDR3 region has the DNA TGTGCCAGCAGCTTATCGAGCGGGGAAACCTACAATGAGCAGTTCTTC. Translating gives CASSLSSGETYNEQFF.

This clone was counted once. The J gene is TRBJ2-7, the V gene TRBV27; D gene unclear. Between the trimmed V and J ends, which lost 0 bases and 1 base, there was a span of 10 bases. Germline CDR1 and CDR2: MNHEY and SMNVEV (reference sequence). The CDR3 has 15 amino acids. The CDR3 is CASSLSFLSSYEQYF. The CDR3 DNA sequence: TGTGCCAGCAGTTTATCGTTCCTTAGTTCCTACGAGCAGTACTTC.

This clone was found a few times. The sample carries other DNA sequences with the same CDR3. The V and J genes are TRBV5-1 and TRBJ2-1; 9 nucleotides line up with TRBD2. J gave up 5 bases and V 3 bases, and 3 bases lay outside the gene matches. CDR3 size: 14 residues. Germline CDR1 reads SGHRS; CDR2 reads YFSETQ. Written as DNA, the CDR3 is TGCGCCAGCAGCTGGCGGGGGGGCCACAATGAGCAGTTCTTC. It encodes CASSWRGGHNEQFF.